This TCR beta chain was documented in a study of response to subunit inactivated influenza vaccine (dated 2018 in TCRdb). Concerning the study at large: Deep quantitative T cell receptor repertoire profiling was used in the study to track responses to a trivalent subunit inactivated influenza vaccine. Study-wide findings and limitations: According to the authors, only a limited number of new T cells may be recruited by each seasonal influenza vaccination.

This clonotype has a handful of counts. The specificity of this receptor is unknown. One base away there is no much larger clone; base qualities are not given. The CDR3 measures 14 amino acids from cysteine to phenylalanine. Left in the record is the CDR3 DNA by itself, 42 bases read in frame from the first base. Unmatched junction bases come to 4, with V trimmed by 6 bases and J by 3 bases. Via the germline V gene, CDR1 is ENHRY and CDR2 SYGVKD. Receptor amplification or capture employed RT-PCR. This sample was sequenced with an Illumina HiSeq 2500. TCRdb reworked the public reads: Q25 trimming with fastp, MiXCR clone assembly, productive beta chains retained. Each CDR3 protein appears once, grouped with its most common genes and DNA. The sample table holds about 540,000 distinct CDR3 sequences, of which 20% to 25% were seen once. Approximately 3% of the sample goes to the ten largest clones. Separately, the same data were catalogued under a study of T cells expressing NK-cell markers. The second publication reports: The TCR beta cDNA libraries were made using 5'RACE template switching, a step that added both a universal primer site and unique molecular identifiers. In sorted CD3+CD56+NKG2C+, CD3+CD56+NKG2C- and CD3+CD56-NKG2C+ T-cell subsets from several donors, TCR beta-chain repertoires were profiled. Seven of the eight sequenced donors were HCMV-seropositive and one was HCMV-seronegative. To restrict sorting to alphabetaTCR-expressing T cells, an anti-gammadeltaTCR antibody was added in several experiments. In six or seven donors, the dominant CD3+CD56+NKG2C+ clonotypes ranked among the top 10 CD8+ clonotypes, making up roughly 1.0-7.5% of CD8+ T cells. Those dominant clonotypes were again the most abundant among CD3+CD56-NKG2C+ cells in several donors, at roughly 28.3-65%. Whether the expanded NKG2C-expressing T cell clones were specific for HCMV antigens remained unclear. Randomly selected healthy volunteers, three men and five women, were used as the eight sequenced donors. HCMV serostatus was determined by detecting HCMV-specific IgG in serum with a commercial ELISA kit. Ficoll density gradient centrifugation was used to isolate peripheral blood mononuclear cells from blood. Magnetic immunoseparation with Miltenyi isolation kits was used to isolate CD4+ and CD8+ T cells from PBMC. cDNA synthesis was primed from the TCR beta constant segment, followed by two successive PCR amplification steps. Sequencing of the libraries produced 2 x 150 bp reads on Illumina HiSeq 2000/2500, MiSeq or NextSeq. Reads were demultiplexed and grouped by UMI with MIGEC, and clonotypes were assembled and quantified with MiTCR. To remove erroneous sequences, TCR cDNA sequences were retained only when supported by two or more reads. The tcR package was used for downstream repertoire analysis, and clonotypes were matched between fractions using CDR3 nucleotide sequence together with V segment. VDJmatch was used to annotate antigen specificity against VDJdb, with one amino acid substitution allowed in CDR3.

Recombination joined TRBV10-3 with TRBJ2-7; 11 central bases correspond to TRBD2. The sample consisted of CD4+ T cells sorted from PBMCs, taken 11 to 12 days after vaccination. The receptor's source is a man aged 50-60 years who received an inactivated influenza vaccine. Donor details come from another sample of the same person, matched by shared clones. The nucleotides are TGTGCCATCAGCGTAGCGGGAGGGGTCTACGAGCAGTACTTC. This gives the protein CAISVAGGVYEQYF.